These 17 T cell receptor beta chains share one sample of origin, sequenced in a study of cytomegalovirus exposure and HLA in healthy donors. Use of 60 Vbeta and 13 Jbeta primers characterized the PCR. This table comes from immunoSEQ multiplex PCR, and its TCRdb copy is limited to in-frame clones, with some not included. The sample shows around 150,000 clones, around three quarters of them seen only once. Source material: PBMCs. The source of these receptors is a woman aged 40 to 50 in good health and CMV-seronegative.

This CDR3 reads CASSSTTASTDTQYF. Here the CDR3 DNA reads TGTGCCAGCAGTTCCACGACAGCTAGCACAGATACGCAGTATTTT. This rearrangement joins TRBV6-5 to TRBJ2-3; tentative D call: TRBD1 (5 bases). Trimming removed 4 bases from V and 0 bases from J, with 11 bases in between. Germline assignment: CDR1 MNHEY and CDR2 SVGAGI. The CDR3 runs 15 residues.

The rearrangement uses TRBV7-9 and TRBJ2-1, with D maybe TRBD2 (5 bases). The CDR3 totals 15 residues. V was cut by 4 bases and J by 7 bases, with 17 bases left in between. Looked up from germline, CDR1 is SEHNR and CDR2 is FQNEAQ (reference sequence). The chain's CDR3 is CASSYTGWGRNEQFF. CDR3 nucleotide sequence: TGTGCCAGCAGCTATACGGGGTGGGGAAGGAATGAGCAGTTCTTC.

The J gene is TRBJ2-1, the V gene TRBV19; 8 nucleotides match TRBD2. This CDR3 spans 14 amino acids. The V gene end was trimmed by 6 bases and the J gene end by 6 bases; junction bases not matched to a gene: 7. CDR1 and CDR2 from the germline V gene are LNHDA and SQIVND (reference sequence). CDR3 DNA sequence: TGTGCCAGTAGCAATGGACTAGCAGTCAATGAGCAGTTCTTC. Translating gives CASSNGLAVNEQFF.

The chain uses TRBV6-5 and TRBJ2-4; possibly TRBD2 for D (6 bases). Germline V gene sequence: CDR1 MNHEY, CDR2 SVGAGI. Deletions cut 0 bases from V and 7 bases from J, with 13 bases between. This CDR3 region has 15 residues. CDR3 sequence (DNA): TGTGCCAGCAGTTACTCGGGACGCGGAGGGAACATTCAGTACTTC. It is translated as CASSYSGRGGNIQYF.

The J gene is TRBJ2-5, the V gene TRBV4-1; D perhaps matches TRBD1 (5 bases). Germline-derived CDR1 and CDR2 are MGHRA and YSYEKL. Trimming pared 0 bases from V and 2 bases from J, leaving 13 bases between. The CDR3 runs to 16 residues. The CDR3, as DNA: TGCGCCAGCAGCCAAGAAGGACCCAGGGTTCAAGAGACCCAGTACTTC. The encoded protein is CASSQEGPRVQETQYF.

The chain uses TRBV6-1 and TRBJ1-2; perhaps TRBD1 as D (5 bases). The V gene lost 6 bases and the J gene lost 4 bases, with 15 bases spanning the gap. CDR1 and CDR2 from the germline V gene are MNHNS and SASEGT. The CDR3 extends over 14 amino acids. The CDR3 here is CASRYTTVGYGYTF. Written as DNA, the CDR3 is TGTGCCAGCAGATATACGACAGTTGGCTATGGCTACACCTTC.

V usage is TRBV11-2 and J usage is TRBJ2-7; D is uncertain. Deletions cut 1 base from V and 0 bases from J, with 4 bases between. Germline CDR1 reads SGHAT; CDR2 reads FQNNGV. The CDR3 totals 13 residues. The CDR3 bases are TGTGCCAGCAGCTTAGCGGGCTCCTACGAGCAGTACTTC. Its translation: CASSLAGSYEQYF. Full variable domain (rest looked up from reference TRBV11-2 and TRBJ2-7): EAGVAQSPRYKIIEKRQSVAFWCNPISGHATLYWYQQILGQGPKLLIQFQNNGVVDDSQLPKDRFSAERLKGVDSTLKIQPAKLEDSAVYLCASSLAGSYEQYFGPGTRLTVT.

This rearrangement joins TRBV7-9 to TRBJ2-1; 9 bases align to TRBD2. The junction had 4 bases not matched to a gene; V was cut back by 4 bases and J by 0 bases. The CDR3 has 16 amino acids. Germline V gene lookup returns CDR1 SEHNR and CDR2 FQNEAQ (reference sequence). The CDR3 sequence is CASSSPGLASYNEQFF. The CDR3 nucleotides are TGTGCCAGCAGCTCCCCGGGACTAGCCTCCTACAATGAGCAGTTCTTC. Based on the CDR3 plus reference TRBV7-9 and TRBJ2-1, the full variable domain is DTGVSQNPRHKITKRGQNVTFRCDPISEHNRLYWYRQTLGQGPEFLTYFQNEAQLEKSRLLSDRFSAERPKGSFSTLEIQRTEQGDSAMYLCASSSPGLASYNEQFFGPGTRLTVL.

The chain recombines TRBV18 with TRBJ1-4; D is ambiguous. Trimming pared 3 bases from V and 2 bases from J, leaving 7 bases between. This CDR3 has 14 amino acids. Germline CDR1 and CDR2: KGHSH and LQKENI. CDR3 sequence: CASSPQFTNEKLFF. As DNA, the CDR3 is TGTGCCAGCTCACCCCAGTTCACTAATGAAAAACTGTTTTTT.

The rearrangement links TRBV4-1 to TRBJ2-5, with TRBD2 matching 8 bases. TRBJ2-7 explains the end of the DNA better; the J call may be wrong. The CDR3 has 16 amino acids. The germline V gene encodes CDR1 MGHRA and CDR2 YSYEKL. CDR3 bases: TGCGCCAGCAGCCAGCCATATAGCGGGAAGTCCTACGAGCAGTACTTC. Residues: CASSQPYSGKSYEQYF.

This sequence joins TRBV6-1 and TRBJ2-3, with D possibly TRBD1 on 5 matching bases. The germline CDR1 and CDR2 sequences are MNHNS and SASEGT. The CDR3 consists of 15 residues. The ends were cut back, 4 bases at V and 2 bases at J, with 13 bases in the middle. CDR3 bases: TGTGCCAGCAGTGCCAGGGCCCGGCACACAGATACGCAGTATTTT. Protein: CASSARARHTDTQYF.

V usage is TRBV7-9 and J usage is TRBJ2-7; D gene uncertain. This CDR3 is 13 amino acids long. CDR1 is SEHNR and CDR2 is FQNEAQ in the germline V gene (reference sequence). Trimming stripped 5 bases from V and 5 bases from J, with 13 bases between. The DNA for the CDR3 is TGTGCCAGCAGCCGAGGTCCGTCAAACGAGCAGTACTTC. Residues: CASSRGPSNEQYF.

The chain recombines TRBV5-4 with TRBJ1-1; D perhaps matches TRBD1 (5 bases). This CDR3 comprises 13 residues. Trimming removed 5 bases from V and 0 bases from J, with 8 bases in between. CDR1 and CDR2 (germline): SGHNT, YYREEE (reference sequence). The CDR3 DNA is TGTGCCAGCAGGGGGGGGGTGAACACTGAAGCTTTCTTT. This translates into CASRGGVNTEAFF.

The chain uses TRBV7-6 and TRBJ1-3; the D is unclear. Trimming stripped 6 bases from V and 0 bases from J, with 15 bases between. Looked up from germline, CDR1 is SGHVS and CDR2 is FNYEAQ. The CDR3 extends over 16 amino acids. The CDR3 here is CASSSSGSFSGNTIYF. CDR3 DNA: TGTGCCAGCAGTTCCTCCGGGTCCTTCTCTGGAAACACCATATATTTT.

The rearrangement links TRBV28 to TRBJ2-1, with 11 bases lining up with TRBD1. Germline trimming cut 4 bases from V and 9 bases from J; bases unmatched to any gene: 8. The CDR3 sequence is 15 residues long. Germline V gene data show CDR1 as MDHEN and CDR2 as SYDVKM. The DNA for the CDR3 is TGTGCCAGCAGTTCAGCCGGGACAGGGGGTGGTGAGCAGTTCTTC. Amino acids: CASSSAGTGGGEQFF.

The J gene is TRBJ1-1, the V gene TRBV28; D gene unclear. The CDR3 spans 15 residues. Looked up from germline, CDR1 is MDHEN and CDR2 is SYDVKM. Trimming pared 3 bases from V and 1 base from J, leaving 12 bases between. CDR3 sequence (DNA): TGTGCCAGCAGTTTGTTCGTAGCCTGGAACACTGAAGCTTTCTTT. It encodes CASSLFVAWNTEAFF.

V is TRBV19 and J is TRBJ2-7, with TRBD2 matching over 8 bases. J lost 3 bases, V lost 8 bases, and 9 bases had no gene match. CDR1 is LNHDA and CDR2 is SQIVND in the germline V gene (reference sequence). CDR3 length equals 14 residues. The CDR3 sequence: CASRTAGGNYEQYF. CDR3 bases: TGTGCCAGTCGAACTGCGGGGGGCAACTACGAGCAGTACTTC.